This T cell receptor (delta chain) stems from a study of gamma-delta T cells after stem cell transplantation listed by TCRdb under 2016. Reading the germline V gene gives CDR1 GEAIGNYY and CDR2 EKD. The V end gives up 0 bases and the J end 3 bases, leaving 4 bases in the junction not matched to a gene. The CDR3 spans 19 residues, from the cysteine through the phenylalanine. Only the CDR3 part of the read is kept: 57 bases, read in frame from the first base. Concerning this clone: The antigen it binds to is not known. A clone one base away is much larger, so this may be a read error. In the same sample, other DNA sequences code for this CDR3.

Library prep was done by RT-PCR. Sequencing instrument: Illumina MiSeq. TCRdb called clones afresh from the public reads with CATT; identical DNA rows were later merged. For this sample there are about 590 delta-chain clones; more than 8.5% appear just once. The top ten clonotypes cover around 60% of the sample. The V gene is TRDV2 and the J gene is TRDJ3; 13 bases in the middle match TRDD3. The TCR comes from a human donor. It is not recorded whose cells these are; they may come from a transplant donor. The specimen was gamma-delta T cells. The CDR3 protein: CACDTLLGDTRWDTRQMFF. In nucleotides, the sequence is TGTGCCTGTGACACCTTACTGGGGGATACGCGCTGGGACACCCGACAGATGTTTTTC.